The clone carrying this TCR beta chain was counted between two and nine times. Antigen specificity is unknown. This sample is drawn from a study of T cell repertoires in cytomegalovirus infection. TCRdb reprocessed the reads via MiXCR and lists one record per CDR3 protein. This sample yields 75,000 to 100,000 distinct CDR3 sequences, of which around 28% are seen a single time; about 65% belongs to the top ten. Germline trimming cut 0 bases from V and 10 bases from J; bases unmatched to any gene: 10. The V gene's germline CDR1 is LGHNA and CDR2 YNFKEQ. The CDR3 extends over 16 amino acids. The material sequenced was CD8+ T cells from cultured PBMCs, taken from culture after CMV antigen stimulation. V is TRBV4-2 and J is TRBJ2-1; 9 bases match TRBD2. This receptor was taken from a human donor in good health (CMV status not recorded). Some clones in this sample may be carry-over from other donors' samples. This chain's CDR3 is CASSQDGRGGHEEQFF. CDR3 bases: TGTGCCAGCAGCCAAGATGGGCGGGGGGGCCACGAAGAGCAGTTCTTC.